This T cell receptor beta chain was observed in a study of T cells in Graves' hyperthyroidism and ophthalmopathy. The germline gives CDR1 SQVTM, CDR2 ANQGSEA. The CDR3 is made up of 13 amino acids. Unmatched junction bases numbered 2, after V lost 3 bases and J lost 5 bases. RNA transcripts were the template for amplifying TCR beta CDR3 regions. A set of HTBI primers served as the primers for a first-round RT-PCR of the TCR CDR3. TCRdb recomputed calls from the multiplex PCR reads with MiXCR, one row per CDR3 protein. The repertoire holds 470,000 or so distinct CDR3 sequences, with less than 25% as singletons. As to this clonotype: The antigen is unknown.

General study points: Ophthalmopathy was predicted by the model a median of approximately six months ahead of onset. The blood repertoire included most of the expanded thyroid clonotypes above 0.001. Ophthalmopathy was distinguished from stable hyperthyroidism by 13 V-J signatures.

The TCR originated in a man between 18 and 29 years old with Graves' hyperthyroidism. V and J are TRBV29-1 and TRBJ2-2; 8 nucleotides match TRBD2. Sequenced sample: blood. The CDR3: CSVDSGNTGELFF. In DNA, the CDR3 is TGCAGCGTTGATAGCGGGAATACCGGGGAGCTGTTTTTT.